This T cell receptor (beta chain) comes out of a study of control samples from healthy donors and cancer patients. V lost 0 bases and J lost 2, with 7 bases in between. The CDR3 length is 14 residues. CDR1 is MNHEY and CDR2 is SMNVEV in the germline V gene (reference sequence). Clones were sequenced by immunoSEQ multiplex PCR, and TCRdb holds only the in-frame ones, with some missing. The data show more than 100,000 clones, approximately 90% seen once. The chain joins TRBV27 to TRBJ1-2, with D uncertain. The sequenced material came from blood. This TCR derives from a man aged 18 to 30 in good health. CDR3 loop: CASSLSNTNYGYTF. CDR3 bases: TGTGCCAGCAGTTTATCTAACACGAACTATGGCTACACCTTC.